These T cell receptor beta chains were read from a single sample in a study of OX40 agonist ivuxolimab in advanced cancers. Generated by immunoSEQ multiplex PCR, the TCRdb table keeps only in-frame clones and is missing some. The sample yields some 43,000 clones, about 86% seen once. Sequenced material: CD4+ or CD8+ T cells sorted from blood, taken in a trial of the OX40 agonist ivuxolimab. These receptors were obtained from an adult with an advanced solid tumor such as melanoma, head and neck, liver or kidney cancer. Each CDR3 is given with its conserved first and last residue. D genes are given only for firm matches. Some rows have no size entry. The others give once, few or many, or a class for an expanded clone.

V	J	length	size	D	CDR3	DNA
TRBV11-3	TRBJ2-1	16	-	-	CASSLGRGARGYEQFF	TGTGCCAGCAGCTTAGGACGGGGGGCTCGCGGTTATGAGCAGTTCTTC
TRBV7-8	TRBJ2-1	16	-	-	CASSLFSYRLGNEQFF	TGTGCCAGCAGCTTATTTTCTTACAGGCTTGGCAATGAGCAGTTCTTC
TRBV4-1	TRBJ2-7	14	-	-	CASSARTEVLEQYF	TGCGCCAGCAGCGCCCGGACAGAGGTGCTCGAGCAGTACTTC
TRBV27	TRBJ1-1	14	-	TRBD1	CASSLSRPTGEAFF	TGTGCCAGCAGTTTATCGCGACCGACAGGGGAAGCTTTCTTT
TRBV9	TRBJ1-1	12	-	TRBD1	CASSDDRGWAFF	TGTGCCAGCAGCGACGACAGGGGTTGGGCTTTCTTT
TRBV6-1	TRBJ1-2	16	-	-	CASSEPIQTPDYGYTF	TGTGCCAGCAGTGAACCGATCCAAACCCCGGACTATGGCTACACCTTC
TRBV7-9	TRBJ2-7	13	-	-	CASSFPGSYEQYF	TGTGCCAGCAGCTTCCCCGGCTCCTACGAGCAGTACTTC
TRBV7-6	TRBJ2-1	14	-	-	CASSLVGMVDEQFF	TGTGCCAGCAGCTTGGTCGGGATGGTGGATGAGCAGTTCTTC
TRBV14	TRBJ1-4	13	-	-	CASGSEPTEKLFF	TGTGCCAGCGGTTCGGAACCGACGGAAAAACTGTTTTTT
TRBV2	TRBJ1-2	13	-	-	CASIRTLNYGYTF	TGTGCCAGCATTCGGACACTCAACTATGGCTACACCTTC
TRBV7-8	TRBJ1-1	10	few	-	CASSPEKAFF	TGTGCCAGCAGCCCTGAAAAAGCTTTCTTT
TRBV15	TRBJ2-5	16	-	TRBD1	CATSTPGQGRQETQYF	TGTGCCACCAGCACACCCGGACAGGGAAGGCAAGAGACCCAGTACTTC
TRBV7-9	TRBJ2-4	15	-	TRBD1	CASSFVGTGDNIQYF	TGTGCCAGCAGTTTTGTCGGGACAGGGGATAACATTCAGTACTTC
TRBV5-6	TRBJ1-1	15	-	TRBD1	CASSSRGLGDTEAFF	TGTGCCAGCAGCTCCAGGGGGCTAGGAGACACTGAAGCTTTCTTT
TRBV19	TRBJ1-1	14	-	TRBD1	CATSAGQGYTEAFF	TGTGCCACCTCAGCAGGACAGGGGTACACTGAAGCTTTCTTT
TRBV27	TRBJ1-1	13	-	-	CASSLGPNTEAFF	TGTGCCAGCAGTTTGGGACCGAACACTGAAGCTTTCTTT
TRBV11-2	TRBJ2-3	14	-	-	CASRTAGRGDTQYF	TGTGCCAGCAGAACAGCGGGCAGGGGAGATACGCAGTATTTT